The clone carrying this T cell receptor beta chain was observed a few times. The data belong to a study of blood T cells in healthy people across ages. A sample-barcoded 5' primer and a J-beta primer mix were used in a second PCR of about 6 to 12 cycles. A 12-random-nucleotide template-switch adaptor tagged each cDNA molecule. TCRdb reprocessed the 5' RACE reads via MiXCR and lists one record per CDR3 protein. The table includes about 1.8 million distinct CDR3 sequences, around half detected once. This CDR3 has 14 residues. Between the trimmed V and J ends, which lost 7 bases and 6 bases, there was a span of 19 bases. From germline, CDR1 is SQVTM and CDR2 ANQGSEA.

J is TRBJ1-5 and V is TRBV29-1, with TRBD1 as a possible D gene (6 bases). The material sequenced was blood. This receptor was obtained from a middle-aged woman in good health. CDR3 in amino acids: CSAVSPGQGQPQHF. The DNA for the CDR3 is TGCAGCGCGGTTAGTCCGGGACAAGGTCAGCCCCAGCATTTT.